Below, one T cell receptor (beta chain) is given with its context. The sample contains more than one DNA sequence encoding this CDR3. The sample is drawn from a study of cytomegalovirus exposure and HLA in healthy donors. PCR employed 60 Vbeta and 13 Jbeta primers. TCRdb's table, derived via immunoSEQ multiplex PCR, lists solely in-frame clones and lacks some. In the table there are approximately 130,000 clones, 8.5% to 9% of which are singletons. Trimming stripped 5 bases from V and 5 bases from J, with 12 bases between. The germline V gene has CDR1 SSHAT and CDR2 FNYEAQ (reference sequence). The CDR3 spans 13 residues.

The rearrangement links TRBV7-7 to TRBJ2-5, with a tentative D call TRBD2 (6 bases). What was sequenced was PBMCs. The receptor was isolated from a woman aged 35 to 49 in good health and CMV-seropositive. The DNA for the CDR3 is TGTGCCAGCAGCCCGACTAGAGGGGAGACCCAGTACTTC. As protein: CASSPTRGETQYF.